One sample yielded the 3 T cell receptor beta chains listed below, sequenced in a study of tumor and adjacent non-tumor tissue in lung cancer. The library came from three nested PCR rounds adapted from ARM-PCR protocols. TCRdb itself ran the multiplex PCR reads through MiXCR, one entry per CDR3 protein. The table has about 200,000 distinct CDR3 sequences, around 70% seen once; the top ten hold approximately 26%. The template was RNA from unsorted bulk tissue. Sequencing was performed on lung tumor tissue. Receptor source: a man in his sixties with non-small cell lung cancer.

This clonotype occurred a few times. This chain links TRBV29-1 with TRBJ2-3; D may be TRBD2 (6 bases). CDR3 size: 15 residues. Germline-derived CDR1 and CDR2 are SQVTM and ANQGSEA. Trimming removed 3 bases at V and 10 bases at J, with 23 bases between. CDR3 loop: CSVEGASDGTGAQYF. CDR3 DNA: TGCAGCGTTGAGGGAGCTAGCGATGGGACTGGGGCGCAGTATTTT.

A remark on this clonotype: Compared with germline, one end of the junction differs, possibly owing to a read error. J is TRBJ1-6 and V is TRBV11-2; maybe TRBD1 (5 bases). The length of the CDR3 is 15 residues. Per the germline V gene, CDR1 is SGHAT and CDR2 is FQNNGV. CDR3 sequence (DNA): TGTACCAGCAGCCCCCGGTCAGGGAGGGACTCACCCCTCCACTTT. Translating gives CTSSPRSGRDSPLHF.

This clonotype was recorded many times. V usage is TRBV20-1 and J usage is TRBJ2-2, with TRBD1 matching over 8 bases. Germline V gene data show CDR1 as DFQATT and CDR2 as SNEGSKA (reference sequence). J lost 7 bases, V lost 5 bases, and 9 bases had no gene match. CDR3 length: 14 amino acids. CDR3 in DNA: TGCAGTGCTCCAATACCAGGGGGCGGCGGGGAGCTGTTTTTT. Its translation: CSAPIPGGGGELFF.